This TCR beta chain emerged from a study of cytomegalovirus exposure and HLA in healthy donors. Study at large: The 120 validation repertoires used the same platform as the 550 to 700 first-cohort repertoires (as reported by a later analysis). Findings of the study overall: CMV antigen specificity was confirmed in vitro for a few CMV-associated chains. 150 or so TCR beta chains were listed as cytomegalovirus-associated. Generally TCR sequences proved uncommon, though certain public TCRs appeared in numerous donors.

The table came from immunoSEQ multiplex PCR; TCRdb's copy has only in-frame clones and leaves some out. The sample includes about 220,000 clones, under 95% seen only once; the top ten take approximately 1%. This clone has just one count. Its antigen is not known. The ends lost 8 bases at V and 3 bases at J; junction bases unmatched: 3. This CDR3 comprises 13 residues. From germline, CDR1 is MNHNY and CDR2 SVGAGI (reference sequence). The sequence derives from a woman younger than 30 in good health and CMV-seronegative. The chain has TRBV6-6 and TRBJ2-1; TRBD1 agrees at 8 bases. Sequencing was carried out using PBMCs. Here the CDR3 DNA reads TGTGCCAGCCAACAGGGGGTCTACAATGAGCAGTTCTTC. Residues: CASQQGVYNEQFF.